This T cell receptor (beta chain) was identified during a study of T cells in women clearing cervical HPV infection. Clones were read by immunoSEQ multiplex PCR, and TCRdb kept only the in-frame ones, dropping some. The sample totals fewer than 15,000 clones; its top ten clones hold under 30%. Per the germline V gene, CDR1 is WSHSY and CDR2 is SAAADI. The CDR3 is 13 residues long. V was trimmed by 4 bases and J by 0 bases, leaving 7 bases between them. About this clone itself: The sequenced fragment ends 3 residues before the CDR3 boundary, so the rest is inferred from the germline J gene.

The clonotype was recovered from a woman aged 18 to 75 with a cervical HPV16 infection that either progressed to CIN3+ or cleared (not recorded which). V is TRBV10-2 and J is TRBJ2-7; D unresolved. Input material: blood buffy coat. Partial CDR3 DNA: TGCGCCAGCAGTGTTCAGAGCTCCTACGAG. Its translation: CASSVQSSYE. The CDR3 reads in full as CASSVQSSYEQYF.